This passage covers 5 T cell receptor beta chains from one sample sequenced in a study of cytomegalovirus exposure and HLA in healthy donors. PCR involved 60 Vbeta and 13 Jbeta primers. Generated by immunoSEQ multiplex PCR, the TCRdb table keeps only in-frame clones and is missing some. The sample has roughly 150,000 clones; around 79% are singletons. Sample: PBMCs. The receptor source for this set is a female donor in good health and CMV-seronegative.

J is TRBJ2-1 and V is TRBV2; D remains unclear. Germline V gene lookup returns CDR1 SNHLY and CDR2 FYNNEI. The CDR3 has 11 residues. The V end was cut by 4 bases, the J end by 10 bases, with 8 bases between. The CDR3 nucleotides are TGTGCCAGCAGTGTGCGCGAAGAGCAGTTCTTC. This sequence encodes CASSVREEQFF.

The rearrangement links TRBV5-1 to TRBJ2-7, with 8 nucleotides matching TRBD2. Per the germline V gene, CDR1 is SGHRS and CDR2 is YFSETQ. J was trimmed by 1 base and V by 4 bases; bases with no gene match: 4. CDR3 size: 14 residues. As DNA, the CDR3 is TGCGCCAGCAGCACAAGCGGGGGATCCTACGAGCAGTACTTC. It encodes CASSTSGGSYEQYF.

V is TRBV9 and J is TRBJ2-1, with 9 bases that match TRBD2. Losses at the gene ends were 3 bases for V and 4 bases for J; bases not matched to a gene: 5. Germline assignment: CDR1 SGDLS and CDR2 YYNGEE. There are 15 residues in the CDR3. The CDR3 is CASSGGSGGYNEQFF. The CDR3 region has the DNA TGTGCCAGCAGCGGCGGAAGCGGGGGGTACAATGAGCAGTTCTTC.

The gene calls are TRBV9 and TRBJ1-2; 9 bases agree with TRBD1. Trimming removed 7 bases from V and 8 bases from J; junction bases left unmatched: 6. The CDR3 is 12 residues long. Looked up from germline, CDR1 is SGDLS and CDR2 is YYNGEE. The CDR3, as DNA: TGTGCCAGCGGGACAGGGACGGTCGGCTACACCTTC. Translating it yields CASGTGTVGYTF. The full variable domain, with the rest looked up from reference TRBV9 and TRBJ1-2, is DSGVTQTPKHLITATGQRVTLRCSPRSGDLSVYWYQQSLDQGLQFLIQYYNGEERAKGNILERFSAQQFPDLHSELNLSSLELGDSALYFCASGTGTVGYTFGSGTRLTVV.

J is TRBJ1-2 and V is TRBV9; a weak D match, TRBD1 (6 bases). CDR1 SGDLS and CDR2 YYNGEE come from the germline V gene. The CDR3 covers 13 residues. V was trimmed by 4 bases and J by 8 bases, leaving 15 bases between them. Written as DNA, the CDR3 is TGTGCCAGCAGCCCATGGGGGGGCGGCGGCTACACCTTC. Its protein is CASSPWGGGGYTF.